This TCR beta chain comes out of a study of shared clonotypes between healthy human individuals. About the research overall: Samples came from two female and a few male donors aged 18 to 49. Study-wide findings and caveats: Only blood was sampled; tissue repertoires likely differ.

The CDR3 extends over 15 amino acids. Trimming cost V 3 bases and J 1 base, with 9 bases left between them. CDR1 and CDR2 from the germline V gene are SGHTA and FQGTGA. Clones were sequenced by immunoSEQ multiplex PCR, and TCRdb holds only the in-frame ones, with some missing. The table has 2.3 million or so clones, 85% to 95% seen once. Comments on this clone: What it binds is unknown.

This chain connects TRBV7-3 to TRBJ2-2, with D perhaps TRBD1 (5 bases). The sequenced sample consisted of naive CD4+ T cells from PBMCs. As for subset: CD45RA+ positively selected. The clonotype was recovered from a man in his late teens or twenties in good health. Some clones in this sample may be carry-over from other donors' samples. CDR3 residues: CASSLVRVNTGELFF. The CDR3 DNA is TGTGCCAGCAGCTTGGTCAGGGTGAACACCGGGGAGCTGTTTTTT.